The source of this T cell receptor (beta chain) is a study of naive and memory T cell subsets. Trimming shortened V by 2 bases and J by 9 bases, and 11 bases separated the two germline ends. This CDR3 contains 14 residues. From germline, CDR1 is MNHNS and CDR2 SASEGT. The beta constant-region primer was an equimolar mix of two oligonucleotides covering TRBC1 and TRBC2. The ligated cDNA underwent four PCR rounds using SP2 and nested alpha and beta constant-region primers. TCRdb redid the calling of the UMI-ligation and nested PCR reads with MiXCR, one entry per CDR3 protein. The sample includes 95,000 to 150,000 distinct CDR3 sequences, around 35% of them seen just once.

The source of this sequence is a human donor in good health. Sequencing was done on a sample of central memory CD4+ T cells from blood. J is TRBJ1-6 and V is TRBV6-1; unclear D gene. The CDR3 spells CASSETDIVSPLHF. Written as DNA, the CDR3 is TGTGCCAGCAGTGAAACAGATATTGTTTCACCCCTCCACTTT.